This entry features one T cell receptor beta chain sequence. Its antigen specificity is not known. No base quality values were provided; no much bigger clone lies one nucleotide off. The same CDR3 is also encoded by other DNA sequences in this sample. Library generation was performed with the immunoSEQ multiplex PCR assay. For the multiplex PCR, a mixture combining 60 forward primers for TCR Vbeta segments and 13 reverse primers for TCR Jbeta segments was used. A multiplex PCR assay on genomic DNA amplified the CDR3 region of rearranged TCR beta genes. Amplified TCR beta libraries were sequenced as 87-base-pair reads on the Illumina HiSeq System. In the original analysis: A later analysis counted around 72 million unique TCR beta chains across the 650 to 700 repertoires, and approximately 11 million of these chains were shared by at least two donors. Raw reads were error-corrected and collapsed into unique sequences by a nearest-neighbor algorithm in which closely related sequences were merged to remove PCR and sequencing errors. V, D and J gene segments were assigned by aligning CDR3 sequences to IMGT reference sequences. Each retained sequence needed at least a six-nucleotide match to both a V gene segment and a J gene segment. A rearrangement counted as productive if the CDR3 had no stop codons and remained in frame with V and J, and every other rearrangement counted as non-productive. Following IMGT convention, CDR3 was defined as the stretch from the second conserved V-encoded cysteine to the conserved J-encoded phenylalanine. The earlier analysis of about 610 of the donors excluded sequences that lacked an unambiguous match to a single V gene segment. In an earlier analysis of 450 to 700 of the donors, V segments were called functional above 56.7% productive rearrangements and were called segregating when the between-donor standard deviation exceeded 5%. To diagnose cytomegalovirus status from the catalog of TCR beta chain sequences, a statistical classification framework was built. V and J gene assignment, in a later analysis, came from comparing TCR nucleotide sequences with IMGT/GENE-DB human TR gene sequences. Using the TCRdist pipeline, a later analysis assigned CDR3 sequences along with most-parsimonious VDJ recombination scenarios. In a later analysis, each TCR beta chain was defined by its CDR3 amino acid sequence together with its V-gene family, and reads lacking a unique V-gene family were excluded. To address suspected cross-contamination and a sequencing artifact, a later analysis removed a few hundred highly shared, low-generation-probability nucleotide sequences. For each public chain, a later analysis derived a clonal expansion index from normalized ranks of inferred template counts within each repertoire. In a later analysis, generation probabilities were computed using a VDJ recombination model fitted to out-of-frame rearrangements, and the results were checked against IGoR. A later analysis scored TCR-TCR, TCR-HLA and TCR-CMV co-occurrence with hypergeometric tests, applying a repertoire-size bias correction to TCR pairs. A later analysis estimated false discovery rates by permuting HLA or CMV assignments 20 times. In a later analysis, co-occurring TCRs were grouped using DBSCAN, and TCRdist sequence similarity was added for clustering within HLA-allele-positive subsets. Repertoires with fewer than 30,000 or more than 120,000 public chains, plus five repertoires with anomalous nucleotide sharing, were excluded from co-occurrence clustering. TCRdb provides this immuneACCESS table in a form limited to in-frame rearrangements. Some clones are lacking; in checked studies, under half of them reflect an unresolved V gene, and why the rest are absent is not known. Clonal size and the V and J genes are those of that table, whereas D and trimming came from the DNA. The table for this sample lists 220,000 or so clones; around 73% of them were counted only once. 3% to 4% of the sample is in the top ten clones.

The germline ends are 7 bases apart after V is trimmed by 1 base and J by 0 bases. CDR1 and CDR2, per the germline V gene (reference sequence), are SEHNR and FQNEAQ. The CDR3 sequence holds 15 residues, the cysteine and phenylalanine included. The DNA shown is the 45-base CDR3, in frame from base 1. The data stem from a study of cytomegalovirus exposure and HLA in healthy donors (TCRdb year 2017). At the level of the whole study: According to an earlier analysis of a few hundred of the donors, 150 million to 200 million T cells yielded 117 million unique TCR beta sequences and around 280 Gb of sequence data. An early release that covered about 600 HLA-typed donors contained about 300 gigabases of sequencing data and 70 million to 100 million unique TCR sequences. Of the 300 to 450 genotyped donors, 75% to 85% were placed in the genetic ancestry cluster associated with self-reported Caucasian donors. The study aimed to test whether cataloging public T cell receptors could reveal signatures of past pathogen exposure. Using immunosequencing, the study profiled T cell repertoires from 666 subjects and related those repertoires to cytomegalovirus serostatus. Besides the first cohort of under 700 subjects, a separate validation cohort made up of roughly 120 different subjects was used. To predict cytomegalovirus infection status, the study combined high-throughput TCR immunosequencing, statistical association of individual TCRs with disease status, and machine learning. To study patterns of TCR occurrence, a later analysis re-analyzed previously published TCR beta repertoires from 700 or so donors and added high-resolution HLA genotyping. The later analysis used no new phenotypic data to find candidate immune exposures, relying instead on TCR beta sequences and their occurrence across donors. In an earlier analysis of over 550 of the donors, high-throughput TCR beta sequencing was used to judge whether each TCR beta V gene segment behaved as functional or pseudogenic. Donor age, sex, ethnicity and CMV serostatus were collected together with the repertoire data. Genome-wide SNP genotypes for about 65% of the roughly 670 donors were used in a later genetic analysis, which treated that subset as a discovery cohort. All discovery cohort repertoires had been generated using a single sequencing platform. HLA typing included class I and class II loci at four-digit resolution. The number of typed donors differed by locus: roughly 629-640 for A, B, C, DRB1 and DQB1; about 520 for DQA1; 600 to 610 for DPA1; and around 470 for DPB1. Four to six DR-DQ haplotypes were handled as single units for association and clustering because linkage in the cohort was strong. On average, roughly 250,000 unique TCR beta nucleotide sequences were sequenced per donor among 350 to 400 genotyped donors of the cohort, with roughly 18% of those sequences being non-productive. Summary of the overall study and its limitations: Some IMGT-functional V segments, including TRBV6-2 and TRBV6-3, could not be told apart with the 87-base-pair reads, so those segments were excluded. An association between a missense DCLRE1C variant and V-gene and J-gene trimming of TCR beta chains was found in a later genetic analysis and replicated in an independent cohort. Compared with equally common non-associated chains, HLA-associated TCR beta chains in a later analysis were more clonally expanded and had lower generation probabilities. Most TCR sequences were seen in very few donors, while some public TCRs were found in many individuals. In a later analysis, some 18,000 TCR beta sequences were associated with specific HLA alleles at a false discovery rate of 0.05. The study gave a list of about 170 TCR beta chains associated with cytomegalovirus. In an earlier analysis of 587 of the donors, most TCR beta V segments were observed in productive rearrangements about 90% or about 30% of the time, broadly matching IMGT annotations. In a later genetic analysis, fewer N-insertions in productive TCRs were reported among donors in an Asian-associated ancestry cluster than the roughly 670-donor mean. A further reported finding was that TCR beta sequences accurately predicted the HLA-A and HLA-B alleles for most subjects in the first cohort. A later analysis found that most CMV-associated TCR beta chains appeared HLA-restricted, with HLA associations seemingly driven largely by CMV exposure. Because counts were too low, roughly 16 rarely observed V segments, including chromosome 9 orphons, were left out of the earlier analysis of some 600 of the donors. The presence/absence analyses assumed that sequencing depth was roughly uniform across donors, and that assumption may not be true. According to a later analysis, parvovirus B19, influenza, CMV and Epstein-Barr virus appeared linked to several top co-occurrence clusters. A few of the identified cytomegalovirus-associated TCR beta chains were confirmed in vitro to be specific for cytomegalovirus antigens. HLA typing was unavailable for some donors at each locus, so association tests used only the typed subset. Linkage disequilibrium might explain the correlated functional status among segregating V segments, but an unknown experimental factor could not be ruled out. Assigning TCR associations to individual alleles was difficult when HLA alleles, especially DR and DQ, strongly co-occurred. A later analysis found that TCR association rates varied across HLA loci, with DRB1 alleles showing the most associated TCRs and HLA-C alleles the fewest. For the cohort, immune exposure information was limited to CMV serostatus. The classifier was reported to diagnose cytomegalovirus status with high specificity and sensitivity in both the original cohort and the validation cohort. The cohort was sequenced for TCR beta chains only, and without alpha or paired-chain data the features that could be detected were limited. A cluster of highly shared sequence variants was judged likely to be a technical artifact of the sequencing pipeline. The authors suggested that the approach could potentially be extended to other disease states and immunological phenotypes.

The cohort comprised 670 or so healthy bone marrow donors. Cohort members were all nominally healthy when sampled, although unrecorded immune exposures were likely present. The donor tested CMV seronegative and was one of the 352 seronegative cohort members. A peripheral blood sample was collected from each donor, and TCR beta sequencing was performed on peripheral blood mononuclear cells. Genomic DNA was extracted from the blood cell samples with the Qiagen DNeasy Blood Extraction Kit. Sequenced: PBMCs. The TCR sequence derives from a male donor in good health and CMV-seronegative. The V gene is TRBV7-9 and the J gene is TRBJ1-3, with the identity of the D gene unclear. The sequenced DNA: TGTGCCAGCAGCTTAGAGAGCGGCTCTGGAAACACCATATATTTT. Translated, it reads CASSLESGSGNTIYF.